What follows are 2 T cell receptor beta chains derived from one specimen sequenced in a study of blood T cell repertoires in COVID-19. Some clones are missing from TCRdb's copy, which holds only in-frame ones; the method was immunoSEQ multiplex PCR. The repertoire holds about 200,000 clones, with about 90% as singletons. Sequencing used peripheral blood. These receptors all stem from a woman in her forties or fifties with acute or convalescent COVID-19.

This chain links TRBV6-5 with TRBJ2-7; 11 nucleotides match TRBD2. This CDR3 has 15 residues. Losses at the gene ends were 7 bases for V and 0 bases for J; bases not matched to a gene: 5. Looked up from germline, CDR1 is MNHEY and CDR2 is SVGAGI. The CDR3 loop is CASNNLAGGSYEQYF. The CDR3 region has the DNA TGTGCCAGCAATAACCTAGCGGGGGGCTCCTACGAGCAGTACTTC.

CDR3 protein: CATSTRTGYFEQFF. The CDR3 nucleotides read TGTGCCACCAGCACCCGGACAGGGTACTTTGAGCAGTTCTTC. This chain connects TRBV15 to TRBJ2-1; 8 bases align to TRBD1. Germline CDR1 is LNHNV and CDR2 is YYDKDF (reference sequence). J lost 9 bases, V lost 4 bases, and 8 bases had no gene match. The CDR3 sequence is 14 residues long.